This T cell receptor beta chain originates from a study of T cell responses to AZD1222 COVID-19 vaccine. Broader study findings: Most donors were white British and more were female, and clonal diversity was possibly underestimated.

Profiling relied on immunoSEQ multiplex PCR, and the TCRdb table lists in-frame clones only, not all of them. The table has around 140,000 clones, about 90% seen once. Details on this clone: Its target is not known.

Trimming removed 4 bases from V and 4 bases from J; junction bases left unmatched: 6. The CDR3 extends over 14 amino acids. Per germline, CDR1 SGDLS and CDR2 YYNGEE. Sequenced material: peripheral blood, taken 28 days after the second dose of the MenACWY control vaccine. This chain uses TRBV9 with TRBJ1-1; 8 nucleotides agree with TRBD1. This clonotype was sampled from an adult who received the MenACWY meningococcal vaccine as a control. The CDR3 DNA follows: TGTGCCAGCAGCCCCGACAGGGGAGGCACTGAAGCTTTCTTT. This gives the protein CASSPDRGGTEAFF.